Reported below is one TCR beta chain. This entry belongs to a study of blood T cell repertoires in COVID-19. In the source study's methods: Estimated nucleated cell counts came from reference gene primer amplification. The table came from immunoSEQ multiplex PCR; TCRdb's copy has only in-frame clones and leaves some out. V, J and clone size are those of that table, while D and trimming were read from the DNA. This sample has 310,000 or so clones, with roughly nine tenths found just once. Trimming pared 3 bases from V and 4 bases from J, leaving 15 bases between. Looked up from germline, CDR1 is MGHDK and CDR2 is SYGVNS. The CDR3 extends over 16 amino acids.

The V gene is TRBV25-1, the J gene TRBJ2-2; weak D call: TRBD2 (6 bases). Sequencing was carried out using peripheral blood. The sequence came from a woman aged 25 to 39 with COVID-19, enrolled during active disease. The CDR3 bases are TGTGCCAGCAGTGACCCCAGGGAGGCCGCCACCGGGGAGCTGTTTTTT. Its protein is CASSDPREAATGELFF.